This TCR beta chain was recorded in a study of shared clonotypes between healthy human individuals. General study findings and limits: Sorted-subset samples were not fully sequenced, rarefaction indicated. Clonotypes not shared had lower generation probabilities than those common to all four donors.

The donor population consisted of healthy HIV-negative adults with no recent acute infections or vaccinations. The CD4+ fraction was divided into a CD45RA+ naive subset and a CD45RA-negative memory subset. A note on this clone: The antigen remains undetermined.

Trimming left V 6 bases short and J 3 bases short, with 14 bases between. CDR3 length: 14 amino acids. Germline loops: CDR1 MNHEY, CDR2 SVGAGI. Data came from immunoSEQ multiplex PCR; TCRdb stores just in-frame clones and leaves some out. The table records 2 million or so clones, around 95% of them present only once. Sequencing used naive CD4+ T cells sorted from blood. Specified subset: CD45RA+ positively selected. The receptor was derived from a man between 18 and 35 years old in good health. The chain links TRBV6-5 to TRBJ1-1, with D hard to call. Here the CDR3 DNA reads TGTGCCAGCAGCCGTAACCTCGGGGACACTGAAGCTTTCTTT. Its translation is CASSRNLGDTEAFF.